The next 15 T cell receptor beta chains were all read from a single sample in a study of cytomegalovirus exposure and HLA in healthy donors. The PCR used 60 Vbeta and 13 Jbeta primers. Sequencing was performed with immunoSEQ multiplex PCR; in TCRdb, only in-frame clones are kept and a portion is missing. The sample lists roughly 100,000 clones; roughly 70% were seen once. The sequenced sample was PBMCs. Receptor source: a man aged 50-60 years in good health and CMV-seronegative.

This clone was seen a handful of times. CDR3 protein: CASSSGGLSGTSDTQYF. The CDR3 nucleotides read TGTGCCAGCAGCTCAGGGGGGCTTAGCGGGACGTCAGATACGCAGTATTTT. V is TRBV7-9 and J is TRBJ2-3; D is perhaps TRBD2 (8 bases). V shed 4 bases and J shed 4 bases, with 21 bases lying between them. This CDR3 comprises 17 residues. Germline CDR1 reads SEHNR; CDR2 reads FQNEAQ (reference sequence).

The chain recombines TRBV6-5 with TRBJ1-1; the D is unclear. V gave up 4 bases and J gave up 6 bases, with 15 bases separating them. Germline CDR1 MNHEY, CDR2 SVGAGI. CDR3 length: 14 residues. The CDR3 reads CASSSGLVGSEAFF. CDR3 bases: TGTGCCAGCAGTTCTGGACTTGTGGGATCTGAAGCTTTCTTT.

Here the CDR3 DNA reads TGCGCCAGCAGCCCGACCCCCGGGACTAGCCTCACAGATACGCAGTATTTT. Translating gives CASSPTPGTSLTDTQYF. The chain links TRBV5-1 to TRBJ2-3, with TRBD2 identical over 9 bases. CDR3 size: 17 residues. Unmatched junction bases numbered 11, after V lost 4 bases and J lost 2 bases. The germline gives CDR1 SGHRS, CDR2 YFSETQ.

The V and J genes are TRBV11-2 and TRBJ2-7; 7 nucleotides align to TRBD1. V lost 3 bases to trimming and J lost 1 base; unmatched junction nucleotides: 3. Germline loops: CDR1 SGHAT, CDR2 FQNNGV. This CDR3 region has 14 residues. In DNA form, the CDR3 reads TGTGCCAGCAGCTTCCGGGACAGTTCCTACGAGCAGTACTTC. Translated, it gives CASSFRDSSYEQYF.

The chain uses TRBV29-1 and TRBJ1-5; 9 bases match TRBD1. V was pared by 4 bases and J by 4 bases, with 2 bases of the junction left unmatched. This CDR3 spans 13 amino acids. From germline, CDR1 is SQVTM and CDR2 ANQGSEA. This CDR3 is CSVGDRVNQPQHF. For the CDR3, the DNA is TGCAGCGTTGGGGACAGGGTTAATCAGCCCCAGCATTTT.

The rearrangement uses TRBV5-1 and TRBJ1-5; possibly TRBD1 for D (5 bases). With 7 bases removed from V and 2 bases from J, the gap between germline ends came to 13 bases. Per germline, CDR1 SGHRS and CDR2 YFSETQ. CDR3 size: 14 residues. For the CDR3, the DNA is TGCGCCAGCTCACCAGCGGGGGGCAATCAGCCCCAGCATTTT. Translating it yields CASSPAGGNQPQHF.

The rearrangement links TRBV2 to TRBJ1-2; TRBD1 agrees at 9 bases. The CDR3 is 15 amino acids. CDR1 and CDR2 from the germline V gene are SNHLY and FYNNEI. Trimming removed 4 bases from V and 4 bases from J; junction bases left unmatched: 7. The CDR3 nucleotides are TGTGCCAGCAGTGGGGACAGGGCCTCATCCTATGGCTACACCTTC. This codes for CASSGDRASSYGYTF.

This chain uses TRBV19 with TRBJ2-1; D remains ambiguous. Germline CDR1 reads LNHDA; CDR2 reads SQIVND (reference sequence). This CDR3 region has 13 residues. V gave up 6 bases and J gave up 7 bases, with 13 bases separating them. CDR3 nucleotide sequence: TGTGCCAGTAGCCTCGGCGGAACGAATGAGCAGTTCTTC. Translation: CASSLGGTNEQFF.

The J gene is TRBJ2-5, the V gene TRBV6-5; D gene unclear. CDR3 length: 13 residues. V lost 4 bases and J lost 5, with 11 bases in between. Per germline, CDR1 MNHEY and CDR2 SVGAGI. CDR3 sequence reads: CASSFPGLETQYF. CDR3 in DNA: TGTGCCAGCAGTTTTCCGGGTTTGGAGACCCAGTACTTC.

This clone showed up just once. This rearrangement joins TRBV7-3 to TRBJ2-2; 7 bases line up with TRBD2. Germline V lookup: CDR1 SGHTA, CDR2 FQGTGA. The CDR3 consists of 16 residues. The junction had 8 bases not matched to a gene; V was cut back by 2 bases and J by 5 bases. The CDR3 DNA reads TGTGCCAGCAGCTTAGCAGGGAGGGGACGGACCGGGGAGCTGTTTTTT. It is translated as CASSLAGRGRTGELFF.

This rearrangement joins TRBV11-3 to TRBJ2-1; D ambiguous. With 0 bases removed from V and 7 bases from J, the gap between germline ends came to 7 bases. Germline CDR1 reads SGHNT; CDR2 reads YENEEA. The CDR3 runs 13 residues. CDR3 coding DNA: TGTGCCAGCAGCTTAGAGCAGGAAAATGAGCAGTTCTTC. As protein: CASSLEQENEQFF.

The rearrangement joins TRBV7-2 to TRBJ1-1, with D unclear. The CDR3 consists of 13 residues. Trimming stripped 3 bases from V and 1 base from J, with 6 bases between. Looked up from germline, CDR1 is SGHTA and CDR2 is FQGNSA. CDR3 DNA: TGTGCCAGCAGCTTCGCAGAGAACACTGAAGCTTTCTTT. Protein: CASSFAENTEAFF.

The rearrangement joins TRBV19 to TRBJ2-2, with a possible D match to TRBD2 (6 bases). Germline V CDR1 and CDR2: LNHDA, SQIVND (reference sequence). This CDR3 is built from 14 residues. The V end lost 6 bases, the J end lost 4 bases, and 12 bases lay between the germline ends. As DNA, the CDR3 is TGTGCCAGTAGCTACGCCGGGGGCACCGGGGAGCTGTTTTTT. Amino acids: CASSYAGGTGELFF.

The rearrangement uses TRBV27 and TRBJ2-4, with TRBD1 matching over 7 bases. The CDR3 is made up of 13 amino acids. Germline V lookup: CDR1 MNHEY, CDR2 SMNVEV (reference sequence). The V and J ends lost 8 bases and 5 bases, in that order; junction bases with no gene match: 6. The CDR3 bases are TGTGCCAGCCTTCGACAGGGAGAAAACATTCAGTACTTC. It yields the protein CASLRQGENIQYF.

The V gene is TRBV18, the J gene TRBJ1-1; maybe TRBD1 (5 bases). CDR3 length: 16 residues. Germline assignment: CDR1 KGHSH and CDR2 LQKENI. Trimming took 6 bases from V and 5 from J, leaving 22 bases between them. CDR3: CASSRQPVRGGTEAFF. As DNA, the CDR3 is TGTGCCAGCTCCCGGCAGCCGGTGAGGGGAGGGACTGAAGCTTTCTTT. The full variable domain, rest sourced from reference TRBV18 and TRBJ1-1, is NAGVMQNPRHLVRRRGQEARLRCSPMKGHSHVYWYRQLPEEGLKFMVYLQKENIIDESGMPKERFSAEFPKEGPSILRIQQVVRGDSAAYFCASSRQPVRGGTEAFFGQGTRLTVV.